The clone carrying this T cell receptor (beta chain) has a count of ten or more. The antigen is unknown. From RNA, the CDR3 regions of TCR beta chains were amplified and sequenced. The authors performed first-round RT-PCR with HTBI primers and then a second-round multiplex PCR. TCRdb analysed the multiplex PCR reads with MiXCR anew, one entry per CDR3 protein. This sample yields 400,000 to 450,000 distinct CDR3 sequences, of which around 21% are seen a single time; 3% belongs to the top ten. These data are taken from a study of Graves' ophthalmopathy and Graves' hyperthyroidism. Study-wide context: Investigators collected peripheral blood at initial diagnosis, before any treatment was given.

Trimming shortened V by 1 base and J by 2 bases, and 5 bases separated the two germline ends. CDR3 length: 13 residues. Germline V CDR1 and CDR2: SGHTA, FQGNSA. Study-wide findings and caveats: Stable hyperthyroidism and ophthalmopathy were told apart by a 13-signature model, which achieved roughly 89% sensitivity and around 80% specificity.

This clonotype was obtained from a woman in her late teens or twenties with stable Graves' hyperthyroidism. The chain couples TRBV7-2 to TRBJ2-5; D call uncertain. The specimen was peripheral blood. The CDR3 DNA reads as TGTGCCAGCAGCTTAGTGGCTCAAGAGACCCAGTACTTC. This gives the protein CASSLVAQETQYF. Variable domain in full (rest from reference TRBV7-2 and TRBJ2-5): GAGVSQSPSNKVTEKGKDVELRCDPISGHTALYWYRQSLGQGLEFLIYFQGNSAPDKSGLPSDRFSAERTGGSVSTLTIQRTQQEDSAVYLCASSLVAQETQYFGPGTRLLVL.